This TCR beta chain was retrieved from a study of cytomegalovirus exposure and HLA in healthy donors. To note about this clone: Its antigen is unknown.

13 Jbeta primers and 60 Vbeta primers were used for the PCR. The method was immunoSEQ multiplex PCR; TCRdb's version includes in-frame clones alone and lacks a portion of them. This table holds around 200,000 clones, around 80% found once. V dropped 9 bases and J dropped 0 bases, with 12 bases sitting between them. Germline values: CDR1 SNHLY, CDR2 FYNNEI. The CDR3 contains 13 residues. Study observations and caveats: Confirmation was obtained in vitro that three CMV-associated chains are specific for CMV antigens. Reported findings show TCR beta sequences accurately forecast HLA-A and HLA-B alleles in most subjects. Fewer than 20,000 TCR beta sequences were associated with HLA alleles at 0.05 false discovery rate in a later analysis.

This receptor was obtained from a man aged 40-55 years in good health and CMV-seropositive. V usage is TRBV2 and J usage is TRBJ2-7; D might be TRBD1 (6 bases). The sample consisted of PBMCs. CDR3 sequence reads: CARRDISSYEQYF. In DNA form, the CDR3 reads TGTGCCAGACGGGACATTAGCTCCTACGAGCAGTACTTC.